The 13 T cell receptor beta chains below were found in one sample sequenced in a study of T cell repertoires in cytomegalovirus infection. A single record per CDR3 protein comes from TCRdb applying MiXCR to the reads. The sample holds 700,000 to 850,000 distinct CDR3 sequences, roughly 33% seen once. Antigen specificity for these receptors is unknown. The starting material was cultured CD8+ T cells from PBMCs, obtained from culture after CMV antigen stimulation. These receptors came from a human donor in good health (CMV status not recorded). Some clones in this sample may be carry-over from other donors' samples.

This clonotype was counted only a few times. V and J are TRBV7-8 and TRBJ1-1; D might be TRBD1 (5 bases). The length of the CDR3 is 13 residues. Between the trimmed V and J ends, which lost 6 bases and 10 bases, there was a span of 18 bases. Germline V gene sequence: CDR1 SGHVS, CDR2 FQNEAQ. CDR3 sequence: CASSTGRGQGAFF. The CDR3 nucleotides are TGTGCCAGCAGTACCGGACGGGGCCAAGGAGCTTTCTTT.

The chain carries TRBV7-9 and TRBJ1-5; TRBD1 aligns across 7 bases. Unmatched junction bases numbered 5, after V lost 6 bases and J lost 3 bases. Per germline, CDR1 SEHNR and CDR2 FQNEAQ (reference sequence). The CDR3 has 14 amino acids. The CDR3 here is CASRAGTANQPQHF. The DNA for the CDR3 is TGTGCCAGCAGGGCCGGGACAGCCAATCAGCCCCAGCATTTT.

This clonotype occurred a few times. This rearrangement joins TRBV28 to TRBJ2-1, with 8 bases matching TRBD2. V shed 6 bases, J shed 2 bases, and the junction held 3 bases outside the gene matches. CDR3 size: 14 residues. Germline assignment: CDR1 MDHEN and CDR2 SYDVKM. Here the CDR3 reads CASSREGAYNEQFF. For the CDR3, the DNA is TGTGCCAGCAGCCGGGAGGGAGCCTACAATGAGCAGTTCTTC.

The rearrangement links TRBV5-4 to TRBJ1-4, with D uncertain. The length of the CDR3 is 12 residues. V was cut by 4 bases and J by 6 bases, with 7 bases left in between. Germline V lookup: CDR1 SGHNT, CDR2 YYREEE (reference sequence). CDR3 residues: CASSIGHEKLFF. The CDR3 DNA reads TGTGCCAGCAGCATCGGGCATGAAAAACTGTTTTTT. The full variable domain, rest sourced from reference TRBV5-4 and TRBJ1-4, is ETGVTQSPTHLIKTRGQQVTLRCSSQSGHNTVSWYQQALGQGPQFIFQYYREEENGRGNFPPRFSGLQFPNYSSELNVNALELDDSALYLCASSIGHEKLFFGSGTQLSVL.

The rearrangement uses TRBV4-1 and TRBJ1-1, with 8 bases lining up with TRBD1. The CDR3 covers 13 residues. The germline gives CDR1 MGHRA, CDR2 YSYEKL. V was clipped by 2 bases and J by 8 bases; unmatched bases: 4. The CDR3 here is CASSQIGQGEAFF. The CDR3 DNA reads TGCGCCAGCAGCCAAATTGGACAGGGAGAAGCTTTCTTT.

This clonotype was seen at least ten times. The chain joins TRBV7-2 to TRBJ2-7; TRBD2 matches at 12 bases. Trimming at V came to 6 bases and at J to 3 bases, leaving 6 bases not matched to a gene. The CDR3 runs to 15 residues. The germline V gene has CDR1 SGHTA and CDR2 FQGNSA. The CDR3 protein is CASSIGLAGIYEQYV. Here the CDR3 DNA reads TGTGCCAGCAGTATTGGACTAGCGGGAATCTACGAGCAGTACGTC.

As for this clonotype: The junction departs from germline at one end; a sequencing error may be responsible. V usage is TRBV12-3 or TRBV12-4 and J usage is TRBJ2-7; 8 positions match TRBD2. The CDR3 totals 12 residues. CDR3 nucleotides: TGTGCCAACAGTCCAACTAGCGGCGAGCAGTACTTC. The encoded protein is CANSPTSGEQYF.

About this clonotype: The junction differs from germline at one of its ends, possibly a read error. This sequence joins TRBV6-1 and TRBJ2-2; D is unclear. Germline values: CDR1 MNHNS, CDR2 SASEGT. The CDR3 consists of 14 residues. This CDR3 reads CVSRSTHTAGELFF. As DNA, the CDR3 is TGTGTCAGCCGATCGACCCATACCGCGGGGGAGCTGTTTTTT.

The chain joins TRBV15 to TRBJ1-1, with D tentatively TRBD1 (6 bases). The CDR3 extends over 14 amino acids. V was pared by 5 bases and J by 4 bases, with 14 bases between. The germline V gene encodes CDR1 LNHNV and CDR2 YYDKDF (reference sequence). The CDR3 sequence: CATSVRQAGTEAFF. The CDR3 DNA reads TGTGCCACCAGCGTTCGACAGGCGGGCACTGAAGCTTTCTTT.

The CDR3 DNA reads as TGTGCCAGCAGTTTCCCCGGGACTAGCGGGGGGCCAATCACAGATACGCAGTATTTT. The encoded protein is CASSFPGTSGGPITDTQYF. This rearrangement joins TRBV6-2 or TRBV6-3 to TRBJ2-3; 15 bases fit TRBD2. V trimming: 4 bases; J trimming: 2 bases; junction bases outside the gene matches: 10. This CDR3 has 19 amino acids. Germline V gene lookup returns CDR1 MNHEY and CDR2 SVGEGT.

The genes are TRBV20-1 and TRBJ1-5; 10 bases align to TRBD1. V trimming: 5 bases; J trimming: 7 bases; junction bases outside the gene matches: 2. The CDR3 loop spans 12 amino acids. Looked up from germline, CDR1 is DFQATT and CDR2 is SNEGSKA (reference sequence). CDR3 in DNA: TGCAGTGCTGAGGGACAGGGGCAGCCCCAGCATTTT. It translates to CSAEGQGQPQHF.

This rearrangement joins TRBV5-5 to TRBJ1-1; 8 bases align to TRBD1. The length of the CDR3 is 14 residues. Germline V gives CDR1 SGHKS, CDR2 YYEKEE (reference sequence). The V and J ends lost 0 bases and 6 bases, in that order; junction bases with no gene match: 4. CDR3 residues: CASSLGQGYSEAFF. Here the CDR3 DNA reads TGTGCCAGCAGCTTGGGACAGGGGTACTCTGAAGCTTTCTTT.

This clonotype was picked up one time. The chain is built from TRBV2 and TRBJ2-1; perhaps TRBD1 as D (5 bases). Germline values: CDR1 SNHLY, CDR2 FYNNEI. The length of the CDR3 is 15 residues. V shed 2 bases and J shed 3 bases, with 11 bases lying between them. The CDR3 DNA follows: TGTGCCAGCAGTGAATGGGGCGACATCTACAATGAGCAGTTCTTC. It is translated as CASSEWGDIYNEQFF.